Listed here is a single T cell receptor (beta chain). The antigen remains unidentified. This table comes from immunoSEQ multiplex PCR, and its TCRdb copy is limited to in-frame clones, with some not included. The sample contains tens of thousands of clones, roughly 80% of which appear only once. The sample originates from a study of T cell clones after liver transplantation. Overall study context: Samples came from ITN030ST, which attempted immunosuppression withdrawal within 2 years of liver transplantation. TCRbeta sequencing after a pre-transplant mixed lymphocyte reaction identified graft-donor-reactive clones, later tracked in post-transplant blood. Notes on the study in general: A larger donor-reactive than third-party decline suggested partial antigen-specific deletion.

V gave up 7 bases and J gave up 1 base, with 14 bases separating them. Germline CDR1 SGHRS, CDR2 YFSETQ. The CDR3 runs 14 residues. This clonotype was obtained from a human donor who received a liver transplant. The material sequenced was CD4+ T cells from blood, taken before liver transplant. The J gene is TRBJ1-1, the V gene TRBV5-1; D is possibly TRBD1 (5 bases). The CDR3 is CASHYQGPNTEAFF. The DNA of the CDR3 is TGCGCCAGCCACTATCAGGGCCCGAACACTGAAGCTTTCTTT.